What follows are 9 T cell receptor beta chains derived from one specimen sequenced in a study of blood T cell repertoires in COVID-19 (dated by TCRdb to the early 2020s). To prepare the library, the immunoSEQ multiplex PCR assay was applied. This is the immuneACCESS table as TCRdb keeps it, with only in-frame sequences that have V and J called. A part of the clones is gone; compared with another copy, unresolved V genes explain less than half, and the rest is unexplained. The sample table shows 250,000 to 300,000 clones, and around 87% are seen once. The top ten clones comprise 3.5% to 4% of the sample. The sample taken for sequencing was peripheral blood. The receptors here all came from a man between 18 and 35 years old with active or convalescent COVID-19.

V and J are TRBV9 and TRBJ2-1; 13 nucleotides line up with TRBD2. CDR3 length equals 17 residues. Germline assignment: CDR1 SGDLS and CDR2 YYNGEE. J was trimmed by 0 bases and V by 3 bases; bases with no gene match: 3. Here the CDR3 DNA reads TGTGCCAGCAGCGCAGGACTAGCGGGGGCCTCCTACAATGAGCAGTTCTTC. Amino acid sequence: CASSAGLAGASYNEQFF.

This chain joins TRBV5-6 and TRBJ2-5; 7 nucleotides align to TRBD1. The germline V gene has CDR1 SGHDT and CDR2 YYEEEE. The CDR3 consists of 16 residues. J gave up 7 bases and V 6 bases, and 18 bases lay outside the gene matches. This chain's CDR3 is CASTALKRGLSGTQYF. The CDR3 bases are TGTGCCAGCACAGCCTTGAAAAGGGGGCTTTCGGGGACCCAGTACTTC.

The chain employs TRBV7-3 and TRBJ2-5; a possible D gene is TRBD2 (5 bases). The V gene lost 2 bases and the J gene lost 4 bases, with 11 bases spanning the gap. This CDR3 has 14 amino acids. Per germline, CDR1 SGHTA and CDR2 FQGTGA. CDR3 loop: CASSLLGGIETQYF. CDR3 in DNA: TGTGCCAGCAGCTTACTAGGAGGTATAGAGACCCAGTACTTC. The variable domain in full, completed from reference TRBV7-3 and TRBJ2-5, reads GAGVSQTPSNKVTEKGKYVELRCDPISGHTALYWYRQSLGQGPEFLIYFQGTGAADDSGLPNDRFFAVRPEGSVSTLKIQRTERGDSAVYLCASSLLGGIETQYFGPGTRLLVL.

The chain couples TRBV11-2 to TRBJ2-3; 13 positions match TRBD2. V lost 1 base and J lost 4; bases outside the gene matches: 5. There are 17 residues in the CDR3. Germline loops: CDR1 SGHAT, CDR2 FQNNGV. The CDR3 spells CASSLVGGTSGADTQYF. CDR3 bases: TGTGCCAGCAGCTTAGTCGGTGGGACTAGCGGGGCAGATACGCAGTATTTT.

This clone appeared a single time. The chain uses TRBV6-5 and TRBJ1-4; 9 bases fit TRBD1. V trimming: 5 bases; J trimming: 8 bases; junction bases outside the gene matches: 3. Germline V gene data show CDR1 as MNHEY and CDR2 as SVGAGI. The CDR3 has 13 amino acids. The CDR3 reads CASSRGQGEKLFF. The DNA of the CDR3 is TGTGCCAGCAGTCGGGGACAGGGCGAAAAACTGTTTTTT.

This clone has a single count. The CDR3 region is CASSLAGQGGYEQYF. CDR3 in DNA: TGTGCCAGCAGCTTAGCCGGACAGGGCGGGTACGAGCAGTACTTC. The V and J genes are TRBV7-2 and TRBJ2-7, with TRBD1 matching over 8 bases. V shed 0 bases and J 4 bases; nucleotides not matched to a gene: 5. CDR1 SGHTA and CDR2 FQGNSA come from the germline V gene. This CDR3 region has 15 residues.

The chain employs TRBV6-1 and TRBJ2-7; 7 bases are shared with TRBD1. Germline CDR1 MNHNS, CDR2 SASEGT. With V trimmed by 3 bases and J by 5 bases, 10 bases remained unmatched. The length of the CDR3 is 15 residues. This CDR3 reads CASSDLPGGSDEQYF. CDR3 DNA sequence: TGTGCCAGCAGTGACCTCCCAGGGGGTTCCGACGAGCAGTACTTC.

The rearrangement uses TRBV11-2 and TRBJ2-1, with TRBD2 matching over 9 bases. The CDR3 covers 15 residues. V lost 1 base to trimming and J lost 5 bases; unmatched junction nucleotides: 3. Germline CDR1 reads SGHAT; CDR2 reads FQNNGV. CDR3 sequence reads: CASSLGAGGNNEQFF. In DNA, the CDR3 is TGTGCCAGCAGCTTAGGAGCGGGAGGTAACAATGAGCAGTTCTTC.

The gene calls are TRBV7-9 and TRBJ2-7, with D maybe TRBD2 (5 bases). Trimming stripped 9 bases from V and 0 bases from J, with 12 bases between. The CDR3 has 13 amino acids. CDR1 SEHNR and CDR2 FQNEAQ come from the germline V gene (reference sequence). Written as DNA, the CDR3 is TGTGCCAGTCGCCCGGGGAGCTCCTACGAGCAGTACTTC. This gives the protein CASRPGSSYEQYF.